This TCR beta chain was recorded in a study of TIL therapy for anti-PD-1-resistant metastatic lung cancer (dated by TCRdb to the early 2020s). Regarding the study in general: Enrolled patients had a median age of around 50 years (range about 35-80) and a median tumor PD-L1 proportion score of 6% to 6.5%. Most of the cohort had lung adenocarcinoma, a handful of tumors were EGFR-mutant and two were ALK-rearranged, and half of the patients were current or former smokers. Across the cohort, whole-exome sequencing showed a median non-synonymous tumor mutation burden of 1.5 mutations per megabase. Clonotypes were tracked across tumor, expanded TIL product and serial blood samples by T cell receptor beta sequencing of tumor and peripheral blood. Broad study findings and their caveats: The study protocol defined all tumor marker inferences as exploratory. Clonal turnover during TIL culture was high, and many clones enriched in the product were not detected in the baseline tumor, suggesting clonal contraction instead of faithful expansion. Generalizability was limited because the cohort was highly selected, with more treatment-naive, never-smoker and oncogene-addicted patients included than is typical. Higher clonality and lower diversity were observed in expanded TIL cultures than in baseline intratumoral T cells (median clonality roughly 6.3% vs 31%, p < 0.0001).

The intended sense of this specimen's time point label: pre-treatment sample, taken before nivolumab and TIL therapy. The baseline tumor samples were excised metastases, mostly pleural nodules or supraclavicular lymph nodes, taken from the same resection that was used to grow TIL. Before any PD-1/PD-L1 blockade was given, tumors were harvested, nivolumab was then administered, and patients who progressed went on to receive lymphodepletion, an infusion of expanded TIL, and IL-2. Adults with stage 4 NSCLC were enrolled from late 2017 to early 2020 in a dual-center phase I trial. Samples were obtained from a single-arm, open-label phase I trial in which tumor-infiltrating lymphocyte therapy with nivolumab was evaluated in advanced non-small cell lung cancer. Portions of each resected tumor were snap-frozen in liquid nitrogen and were stored at -80 degrees C. Tumor regions of interest were selected on H&E sections using laser-capture macrodissection, ground into around 15 mg aliquots, and extracted using Qiagen Allprep kits.

V and J are trimmed by 6 bases and 2 bases, and the gene matches miss 3 bases of the junction. The CDR1 and CDR2 encoded by the germline V gene are MDHEN and SYDVKM. Counted from cysteine to phenylalanine, this CDR3 has 14 amino acids. Only CDR3 DNA remains: 42 bases, in frame from the first base. With respect to this clone: Its antigen is currently not known. Within one base of it there is no much larger clone, and no base qualities were kept.

The immunoSEQ v3 hsTCRB kit was used to amplify TCR beta CDR3 regions from genomic DNA through bias-controlled multiplex PCR. TCR libraries were sequenced on an Illumina NextSeq 500 to about 2 million read pairs for survey level or roughly 5-6.5 million for deep level. In the source study's methods: V, D and J genes were assigned, non-productive sequences were removed, and clonality was reported by immunoSEQ Analyzer software. Repertoires were compared by productive Simpson clonality and by the Morisita overlap index of productive TRB rearrangements between infused TIL and blood. This is the immuneACCESS table as TCRdb keeps it, with only in-frame sequences that have V and J called. A part of the clones is gone; compared with another copy, unresolved V genes explain less than half, and the rest is unexplained. V and J calls and clone size follow that table, whereas D and trimming were derived from the DNA. Counted in this sample were tens of thousands of clones; around 64% of them appeared once. The ten largest clonotypes hold 5.5% to 6% of the sample.

The chain uses TRBV28 and TRBJ1-5; TRBD1 lines up with 8 middle nucleotides. This clonotype originated in a person aged 25-80 years with non-small cell lung cancer. This specimen was tumor tissue, taken at baseline. The CDR3 region has the sequence CASSQTGGNQPQHF. The nucleotide sequence is given as TGTGCCAGCAGCCAGACAGGGGGCAATCAGCCCCAGCATTTT.